One sample yielded the 2 T cell receptor beta chains listed below, sequenced in a study of T cell changes during pregnancy in multiple sclerosis. Here immunoSEQ multiplex PCR was the method, and the copy in TCRdb shows in-frame clones only, minus some. This table holds 35,000 or so clones, over 85% found once. The sample in question was CD4+ T cells from peripheral blood mononuclear cells, obtained after pregnancy. The receptors originated from a female donor in good health, enrolled as a control in a pregnancy study.

The chain combines TRBV7-2 with TRBJ2-7, with 11 nucleotides matching TRBD1. The CDR3 has 16 amino acids. The ends lost 5 bases at V and 2 bases at J; junction bases unmatched: 8. Germline V CDR1 and CDR2: SGHTA, FQGNSA. In nucleotides, the CDR3 is TGTGCCAGCAGCCGTGCCGGGACAGGGGGGGCCTACGAGCAGTACTTC. This encodes CASSRAGTGGAYEQYF.

The CDR3 is CASSSGYNSPLHF. The CDR3 DNA sequence: TGTGCCAGCAGTTCGGGCTATAATTCACCCCTCCACTTT. The chain employs TRBV28 and TRBJ1-6, with no clear D. Germline loops: CDR1 MDHEN, CDR2 SYDVKM. The CDR3 length is 13 residues. Trimming left V 4 bases short and J 3 bases short, with 4 bases between.